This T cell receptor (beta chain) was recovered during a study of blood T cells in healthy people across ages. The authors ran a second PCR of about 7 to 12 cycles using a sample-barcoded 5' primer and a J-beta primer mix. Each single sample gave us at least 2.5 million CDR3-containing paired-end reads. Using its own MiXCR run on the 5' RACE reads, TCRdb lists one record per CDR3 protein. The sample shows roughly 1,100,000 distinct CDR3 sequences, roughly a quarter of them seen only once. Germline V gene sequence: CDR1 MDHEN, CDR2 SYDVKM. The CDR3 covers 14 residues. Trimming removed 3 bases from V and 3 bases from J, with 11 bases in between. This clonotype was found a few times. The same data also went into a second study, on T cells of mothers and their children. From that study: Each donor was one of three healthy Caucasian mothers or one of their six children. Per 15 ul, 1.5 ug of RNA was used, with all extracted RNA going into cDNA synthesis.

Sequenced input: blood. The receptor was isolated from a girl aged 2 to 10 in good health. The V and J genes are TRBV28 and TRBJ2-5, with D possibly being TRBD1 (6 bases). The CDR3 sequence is CASSFNTGKETQYF. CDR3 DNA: TGTGCCAGCAGTTTTAATACAGGGAAAGAGACCCAGTACTTC.